What follows is one TCR beta chain and its context. Its cognate antigen is unknown. The PCR employed 60 Vbeta primers together with 13 Jbeta primers. Only in-frame clones appear in the TCRdb table, and some are missing; sequencing was by immunoSEQ multiplex PCR. The sample yields around 85,000 clones, around three quarters seen once. This sample is part of a study of cytomegalovirus exposure and HLA in healthy donors. Study-level findings and limits: In an earlier analysis, most TCR beta V segments were productive about 87% or about 30% of the time. Analysis performed later showed TCR beta chains linked to HLA being more clonally expanded than equally common others. An analysis that was carried out later associated about 17,000 TCR beta sequences with HLA alleles at 0.05 false discovery rate. The study had only CMV serostatus as immune exposure information.

CDR1 and CDR2 (germline): MGHRA, YSYEKL. Losses at the gene ends were 2 bases for V and 8 bases for J; bases not matched to a gene: 5. CDR3 size: 15 residues. This clonotype was sampled from a male donor in good health and CMV-seronegative. The source material was PBMCs. The rearrangement links TRBV4-1 to TRBJ2-1, with 11 bases lining up with TRBD2. Written as DNA, the CDR3 is TGCGCCAGCAGCCAAACTAGCGGGAGTGCCGATGAGCAGTTCTTC. Its protein product is CASSQTSGSADEQFF.